Listed below are T cell receptor beta chains from one sample, sequenced in a study of pediatric ulcerative colitis. The table came from immunoSEQ multiplex PCR; TCRdb's copy has only in-frame clones and leaves some out. The table records around 30,000 clones, roughly 86% of them present only once. Material for sequencing was blood. Receptors originate from a boy aged 10-17 years with severe ulcerative colitis. Each CDR3 is given with its conserved first and last residue. A D gene is named only where the DNA matches it firmly.

V	D	J	CDR3	DNA
TRBV7-8	NA	TRBJ1-2	CASSLAYTGSDYGYTF	TGTGCCAGCAGCTTAGCTTATACAGGGTCCGACTATGGCTACACCTTC
TRBV2	NA	TRBJ1-2	CASTRDWGYTF	TGTGCCAGCACGAGGGACTGGGGCTACACCTTC
TRBV11-2	NA	TRBJ2-3	CASSGKGGLADAQYF	TGTGCCAGCAGCGGGAAGGGGGGGCTCGCAGATGCGCAGTATTTT
TRBV2	NA	TRBJ1-1	CASSPYLINYTEAFF	TGTGCCAGCAGTCCGTACCTCATTAATTACACTGAAGCTTTCTTT
TRBV6-5	TRBD1	TRBJ1-1	CASSRQGYTEAFF	TGTGCCAGCAGTAGACAGGGATACACTGAAGCTTTCTTT
TRBV13	TRBD2	TRBJ2-7	CASSYGTSGGREQYF	TGTGCCAGCAGCTACGGGACTAGCGGGGGCCGCGAGCAGTACTTC
TRBV9	NA	TRBJ2-2	CASSVGPGATGELFF	TGTGCCAGCAGCGTAGGGCCGGGGGCCACCGGGGAGCTGTTTTTT
TRBV23-1	NA	TRBJ2-7	CASSRDPEKEQYF	TGCGCCAGCAGCCGAGATCCTGAGAAGGAGCAGTACTTC
TRBV7-2	TRBD1	TRBJ1-2	CASSQELQGNYGYTF	TGCGCCAGCAGCCAAGAACTACAGGGGAACTATGGCTACACCTTC
TRBV6-5	NA	TRBJ2-7	CASRDTSLVDEQYF	TGTGCCAGCAGAGACACCTCGTTAGTGGACGAGCAGTACTTC
TRBV19	NA	TRBJ2-3	CAVGRTDTQYF	TGTGCCGTGGGGAGAACAGATACGCAGTATTTT
TRBV7-2	NA	TRBJ2-2	CASSWLGPDTGELFF	TGTGCCAGCAGCTGGCTCGGCCCAGACACCGGGGAGCTGTTTTTT